This T cell receptor (beta chain) was recorded in a study of cytomegalovirus exposure and HLA in healthy donors. Study observations and caveats: In a later analysis, TCR beta V- and J-gene trimming showed a link to a missense DCLRE1C variant.

Comments on this clone: The antigen is unknown.

Germline V lookup: CDR1 MNHEY, CDR2 SMNVEV (reference sequence). Trimming cost V 5 bases and J 1 base; bases outside gene matches: 9. This CDR3 has 16 amino acids. The primer mix had 60 Vbeta and 13 Jbeta primers. Produced via immunoSEQ multiplex PCR; TCRdb's table is partial and in-frame only. The sample yields fewer than 250,000 clones, approximately 80% seen once. V is TRBV27 and J is TRBJ2-3; 7 bases match TRBD1. The sequencing input was PBMCs. The clonotype originates from a man aged 35-49 years in good health and CMV-seropositive. This CDR3 reads CASSPRTGQGTDTQYF. DNA for the CDR3: TGTGCCAGCAGTCCGCGGACAGGACAAGGCACAGATACGCAGTATTTT.